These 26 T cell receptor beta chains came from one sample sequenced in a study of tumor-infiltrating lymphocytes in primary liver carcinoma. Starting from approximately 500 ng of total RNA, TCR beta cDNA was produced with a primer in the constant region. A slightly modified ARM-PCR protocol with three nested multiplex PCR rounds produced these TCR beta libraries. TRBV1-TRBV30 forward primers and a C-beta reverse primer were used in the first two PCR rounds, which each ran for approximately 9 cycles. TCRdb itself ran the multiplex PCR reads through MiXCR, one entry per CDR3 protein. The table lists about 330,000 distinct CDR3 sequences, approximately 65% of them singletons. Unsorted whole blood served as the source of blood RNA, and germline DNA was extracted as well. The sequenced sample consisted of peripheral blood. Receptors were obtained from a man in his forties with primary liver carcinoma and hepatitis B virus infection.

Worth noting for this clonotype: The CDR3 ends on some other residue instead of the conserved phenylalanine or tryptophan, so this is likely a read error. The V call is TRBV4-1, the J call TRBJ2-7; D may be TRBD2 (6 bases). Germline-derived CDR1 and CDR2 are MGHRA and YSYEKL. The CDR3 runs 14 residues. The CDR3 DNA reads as TGCGCCAGCAGCCAACAGCGGAGGGGATACGAACAGTACCTC. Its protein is CASSQQRRGYEQYL.

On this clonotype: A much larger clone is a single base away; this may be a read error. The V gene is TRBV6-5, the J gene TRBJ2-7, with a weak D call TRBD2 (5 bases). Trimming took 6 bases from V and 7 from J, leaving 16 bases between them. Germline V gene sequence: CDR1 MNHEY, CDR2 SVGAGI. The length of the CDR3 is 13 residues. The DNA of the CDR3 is TGTGCCAGCAGGGGCCGGTATGGCGGGGAGCAGTACTTC. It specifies CASRGRYGGEQYF.

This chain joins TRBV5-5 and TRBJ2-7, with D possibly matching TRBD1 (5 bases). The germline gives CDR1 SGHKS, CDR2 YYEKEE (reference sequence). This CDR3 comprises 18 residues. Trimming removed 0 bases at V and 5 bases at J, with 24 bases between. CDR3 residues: CASSLDPLRRGARDEQYF. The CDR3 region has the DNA TGTGCCAGCAGCTTGGACCCCCTCCGTAGGGGTGCGCGTGACGAGCAGTACTTC.

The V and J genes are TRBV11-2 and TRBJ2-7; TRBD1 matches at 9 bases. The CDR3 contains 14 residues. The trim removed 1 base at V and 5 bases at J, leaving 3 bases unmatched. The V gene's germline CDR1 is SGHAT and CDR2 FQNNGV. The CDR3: CASSLGTGDHEQYF. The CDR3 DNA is TGTGCCAGCAGCTTAGGGACAGGGGATCACGAGCAGTACTTC.

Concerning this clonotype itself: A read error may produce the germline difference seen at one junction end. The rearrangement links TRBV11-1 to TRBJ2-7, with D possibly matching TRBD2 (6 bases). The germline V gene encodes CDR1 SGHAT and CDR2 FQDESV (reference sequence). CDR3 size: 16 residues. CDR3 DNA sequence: TGTGCCAGTAGCTTAACAGCCGGGAGATCAACGGGCGATCAGTACTTC. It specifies CASSLTAGRSTGDQYF. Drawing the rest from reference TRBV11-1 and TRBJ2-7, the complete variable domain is EAEVAQSPRYKITEKSQAVAFWCDPISGHATLYWYRQILGQGPELLVQFQDESVVDDSQLPKDRFSAERLKGVDSTLKIQPAELGDSAMYLCASSLTAGRSTGDQYFGPGTRLTVT.

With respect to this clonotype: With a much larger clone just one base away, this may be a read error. CDR3 sequence reads: CASSLGSAVTEAFF. The CDR3 DNA is TGCGCCAGCAGCCTAGGGAGCGCGGTGACTGAAGCTTTCTTT. The rearrangement uses TRBV4-1 and TRBJ1-1; D gene ambiguous. The V and J ends lost 4 bases and 5 bases respectively, with 14 bases between them. Germline CDR1 MGHRA, CDR2 YSYEKL. The CDR3 totals 14 residues.

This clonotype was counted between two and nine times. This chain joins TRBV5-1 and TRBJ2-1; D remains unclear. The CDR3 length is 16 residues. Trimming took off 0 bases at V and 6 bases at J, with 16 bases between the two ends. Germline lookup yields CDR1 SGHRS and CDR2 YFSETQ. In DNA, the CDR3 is TGCGCCAGCAGCTTGGATCCGGGCCCCGCTTCCAATGAGCAGTTCTTC. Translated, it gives CASSLDPGPASNEQFF.

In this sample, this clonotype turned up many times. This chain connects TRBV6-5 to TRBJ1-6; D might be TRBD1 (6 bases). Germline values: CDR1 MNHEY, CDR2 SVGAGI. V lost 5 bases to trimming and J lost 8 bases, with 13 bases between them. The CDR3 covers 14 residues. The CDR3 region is CASSARGPDSPLHF. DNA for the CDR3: TGTGCCAGCAGTGCCAGGGGCCCGGATTCACCCCTCCACTTT.

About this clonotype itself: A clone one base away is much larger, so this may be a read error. The CDR3: CARSMETGGNYGYTF. The CDR3 DNA reads TGTGCCAGGAGCATGGAGACAGGGGGGAATTATGGCTACACCTTC. The rearrangement joins TRBV6-1 to TRBJ1-2, with 9 bases fitting TRBD1. CDR3 size: 15 residues. The V gene's germline CDR1 is MNHNS and CDR2 SASEGT. The V and J ends lost 9 bases and 5 bases, in that order; junction bases with no gene match: 13.

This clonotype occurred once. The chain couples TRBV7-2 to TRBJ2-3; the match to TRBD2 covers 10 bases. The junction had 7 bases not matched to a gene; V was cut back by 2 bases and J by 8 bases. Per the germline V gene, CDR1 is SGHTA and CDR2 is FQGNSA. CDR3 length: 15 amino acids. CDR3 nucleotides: TGTGCCAGCAGCTTAACGGCTAGCGGGAGAGGTACGCAGTATTTT. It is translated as CASSLTASGRGTQYF.

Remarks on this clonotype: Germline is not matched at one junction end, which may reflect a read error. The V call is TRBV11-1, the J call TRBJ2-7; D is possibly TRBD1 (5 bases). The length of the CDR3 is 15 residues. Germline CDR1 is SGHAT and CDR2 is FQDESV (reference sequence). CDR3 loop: CASSLEVTVFHDQYF. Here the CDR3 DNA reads TGTGCCAGCAGCTTAGAGGTGACAGTCTTCCACGATCAGTACTTC.

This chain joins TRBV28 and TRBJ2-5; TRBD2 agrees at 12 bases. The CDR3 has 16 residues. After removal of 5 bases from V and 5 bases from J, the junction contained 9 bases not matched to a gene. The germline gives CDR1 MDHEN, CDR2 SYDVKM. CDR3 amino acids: CASSRASGRAWETQYF. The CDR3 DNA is TGTGCCAGCAGTCGGGCTAGCGGGAGGGCCTGGGAGACCCAGTACTTC.

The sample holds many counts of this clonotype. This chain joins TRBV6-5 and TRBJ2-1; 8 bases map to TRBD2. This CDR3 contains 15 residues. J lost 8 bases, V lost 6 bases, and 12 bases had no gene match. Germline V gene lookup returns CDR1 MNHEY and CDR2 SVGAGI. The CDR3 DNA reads TGTGCCAGCAGCCCGGGACTAGTAATGAGCCATGAGCAGTTCTTC. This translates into CASSPGLVMSHEQFF.

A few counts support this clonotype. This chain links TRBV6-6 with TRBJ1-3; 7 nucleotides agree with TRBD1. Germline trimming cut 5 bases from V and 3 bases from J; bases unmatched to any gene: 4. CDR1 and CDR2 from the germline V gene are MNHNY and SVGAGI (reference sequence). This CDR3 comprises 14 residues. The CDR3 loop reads CASSETGIGNTIYF. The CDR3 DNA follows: TGTGCCAGCAGTGAGACAGGGATTGGAAACACCATATATTTT.

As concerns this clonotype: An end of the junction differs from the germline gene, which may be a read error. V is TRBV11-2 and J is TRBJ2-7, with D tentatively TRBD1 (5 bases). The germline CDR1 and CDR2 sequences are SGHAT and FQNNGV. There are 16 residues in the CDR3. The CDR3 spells CASSLVCGRAWSEQYF. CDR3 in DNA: TGTGCCAGCAGTTTAGTATGTGGCAGGGCCTGGAGTGAGCAGTACTTC.

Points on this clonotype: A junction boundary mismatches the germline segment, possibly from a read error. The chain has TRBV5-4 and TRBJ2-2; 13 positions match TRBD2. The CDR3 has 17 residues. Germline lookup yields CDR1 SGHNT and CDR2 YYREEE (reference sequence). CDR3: CASSSGLAGILRGQLFF. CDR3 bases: TGTGCCAGCAGCTCGGGACTAGCGGGAATTCTGCGCGGGCAGCTGTTTTTT. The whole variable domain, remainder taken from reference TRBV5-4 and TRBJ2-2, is ETGVTQSPTHLIKTRGQQVTLRCSSQSGHNTVSWYQQALGQGPQFIFQYYREEENGRGNFPPRFSGLQFPNYSSELNVNALELDDSALYLCASSSGLAGILRGQLFFGEGSRLTVL.

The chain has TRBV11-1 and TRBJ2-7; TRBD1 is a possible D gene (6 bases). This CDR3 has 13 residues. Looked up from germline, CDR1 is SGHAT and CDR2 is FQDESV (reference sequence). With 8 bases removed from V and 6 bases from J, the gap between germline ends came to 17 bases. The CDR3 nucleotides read TGTGCCAGCGGCTCCGCAGGGGTTCGCGAGCAGTACTTC. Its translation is CASGSAGVREQYF.

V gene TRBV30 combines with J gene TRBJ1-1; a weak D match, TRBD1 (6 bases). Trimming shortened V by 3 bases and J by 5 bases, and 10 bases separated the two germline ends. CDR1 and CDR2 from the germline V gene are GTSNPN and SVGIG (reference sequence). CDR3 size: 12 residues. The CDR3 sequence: CAWRQGWTEAFF. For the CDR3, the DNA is TGTGCCTGGAGACAGGGATGGACTGAAGCTTTCTTT.

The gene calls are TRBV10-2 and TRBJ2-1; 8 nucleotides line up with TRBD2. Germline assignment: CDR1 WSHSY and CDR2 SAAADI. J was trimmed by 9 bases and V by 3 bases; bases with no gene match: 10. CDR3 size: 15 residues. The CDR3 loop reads CASSDSGLALSEQFF. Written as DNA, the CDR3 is TGCGCCAGCAGTGATTCAGGACTAGCCTTAAGTGAGCAGTTCTTC.

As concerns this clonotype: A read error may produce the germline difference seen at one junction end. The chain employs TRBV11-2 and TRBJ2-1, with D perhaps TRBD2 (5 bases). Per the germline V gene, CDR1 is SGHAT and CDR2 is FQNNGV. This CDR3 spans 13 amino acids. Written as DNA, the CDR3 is TGTACCAGCAGCCTTGGATTAGCGAATGAGCAGTTCTTC. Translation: CTSSLGLANEQFF.

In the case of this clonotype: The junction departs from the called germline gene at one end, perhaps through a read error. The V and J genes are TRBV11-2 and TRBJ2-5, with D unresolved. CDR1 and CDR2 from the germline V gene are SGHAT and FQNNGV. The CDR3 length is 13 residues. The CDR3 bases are TGTGCCAGCAGTGGCAGCGTCCAAAAGACCCAGTACTTC. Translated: CASSGSVQKTQYF.

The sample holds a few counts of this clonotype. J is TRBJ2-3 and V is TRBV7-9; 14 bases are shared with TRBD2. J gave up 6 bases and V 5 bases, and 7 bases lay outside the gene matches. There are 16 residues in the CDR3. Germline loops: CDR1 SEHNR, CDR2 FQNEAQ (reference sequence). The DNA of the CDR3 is TGTGCCAGCAGCCCGGGACTAGCGGGAGCCCTGGATACGCAGTATTTT. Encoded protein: CASSPGLAGALDTQYF.

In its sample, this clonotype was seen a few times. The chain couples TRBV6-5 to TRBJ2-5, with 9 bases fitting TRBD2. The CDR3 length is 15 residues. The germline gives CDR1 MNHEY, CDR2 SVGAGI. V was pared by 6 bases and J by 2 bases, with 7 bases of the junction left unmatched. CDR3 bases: TGTGCCAGCAGGACTGGCGGGAGGGCGCAAGAGACCCAGTACTTC. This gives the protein CASRTGGRAQETQYF.

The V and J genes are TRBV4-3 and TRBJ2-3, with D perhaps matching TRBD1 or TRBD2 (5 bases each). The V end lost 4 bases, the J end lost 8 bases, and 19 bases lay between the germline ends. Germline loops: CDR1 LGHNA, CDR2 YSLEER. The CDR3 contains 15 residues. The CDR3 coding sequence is TGCGCCAGCAGCCGACTATTGACAGAAGAAGGTACGCAGTATTTT. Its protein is CASSRLLTEEGTQYF.

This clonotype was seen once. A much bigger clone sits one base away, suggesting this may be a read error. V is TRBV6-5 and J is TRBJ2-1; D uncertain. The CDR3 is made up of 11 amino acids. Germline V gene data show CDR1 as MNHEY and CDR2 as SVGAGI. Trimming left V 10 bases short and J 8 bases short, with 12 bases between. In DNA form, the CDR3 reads TGTGCCAACACTTCCGACGATGAGCAGTTCTTC. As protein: CANTSDDEQFF.

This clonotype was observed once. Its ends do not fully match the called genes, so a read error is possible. Here the CDR3 reads CVSSRGQGSYEQYF. In DNA form, the CDR3 reads TGTGTCAGCAGCCGTGGACAGGGCTCCTACGAGCAGTACTTC. The gene calls are TRBV5-6 and TRBJ2-7; 8 bases are a match to TRBD1. In germline, CDR1 is SGHDT, CDR2 YYEEEE. CDR3 length equals 14 residues.